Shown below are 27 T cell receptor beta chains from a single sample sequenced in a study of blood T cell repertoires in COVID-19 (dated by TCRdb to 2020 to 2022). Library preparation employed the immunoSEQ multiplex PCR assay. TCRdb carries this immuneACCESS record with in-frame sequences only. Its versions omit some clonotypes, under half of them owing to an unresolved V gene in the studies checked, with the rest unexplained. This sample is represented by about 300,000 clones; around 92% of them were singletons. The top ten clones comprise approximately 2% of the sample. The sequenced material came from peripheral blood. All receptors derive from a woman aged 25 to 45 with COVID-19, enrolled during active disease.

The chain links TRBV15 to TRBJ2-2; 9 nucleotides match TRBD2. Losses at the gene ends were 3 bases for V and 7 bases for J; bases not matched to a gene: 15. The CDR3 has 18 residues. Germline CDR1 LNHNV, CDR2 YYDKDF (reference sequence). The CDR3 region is CATSRAAGGPKLGGELFF. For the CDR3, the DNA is TGTGCCACCAGCAGGGCGGCGGGGGGGCCGAAGCTCGGCGGGGAGCTGTTTTTT.

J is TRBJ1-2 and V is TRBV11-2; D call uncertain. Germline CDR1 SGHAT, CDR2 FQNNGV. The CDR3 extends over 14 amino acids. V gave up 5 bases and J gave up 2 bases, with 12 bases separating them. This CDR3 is CASSLFGGNYGYTF. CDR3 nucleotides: TGTGCCAGCAGCCTATTCGGCGGAAACTATGGCTACACCTTC.

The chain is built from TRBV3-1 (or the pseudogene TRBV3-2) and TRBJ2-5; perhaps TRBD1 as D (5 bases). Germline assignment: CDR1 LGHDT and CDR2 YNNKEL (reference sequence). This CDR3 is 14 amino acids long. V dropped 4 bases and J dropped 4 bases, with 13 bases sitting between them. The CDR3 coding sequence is TGTGCCAGCAGCCCTACGTGGGGCTCAGAGACCCAGTACTTC. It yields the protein CASSPTWGSETQYF.

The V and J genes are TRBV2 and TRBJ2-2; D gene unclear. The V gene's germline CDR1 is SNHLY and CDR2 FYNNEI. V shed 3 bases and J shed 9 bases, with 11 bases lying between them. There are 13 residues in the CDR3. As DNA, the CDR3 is TGTGCCAGCAGTGAGGTGGGCAGGAGGGAGCTGTTTTTT. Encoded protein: CASSEVGRRELFF.

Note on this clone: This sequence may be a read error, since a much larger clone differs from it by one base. The chain's CDR3 is CASSLGQGNTEAFF. CDR3 DNA: TGTGCCAGCAGCTTGGGACAGGGGAACACTGAAGCTTTCTTT. The J gene is TRBJ1-1, the V gene TRBV7-2, with 9 bases fitting TRBD1. This CDR3 is built from 14 residues. In germline, CDR1 is SGHTA, CDR2 FQGNSA. The V segment lost 3 bases and the J segment 1 base; nucleotides outside the gene matches: 0.

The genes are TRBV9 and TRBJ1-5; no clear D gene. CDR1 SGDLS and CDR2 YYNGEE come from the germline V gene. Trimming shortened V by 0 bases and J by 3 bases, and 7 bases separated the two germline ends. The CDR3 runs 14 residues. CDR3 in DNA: TGTGCCAGCAGCGTAGGAGGGTTCAATCAGCCCCAGCATTTT. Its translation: CASSVGGFNQPQHF.

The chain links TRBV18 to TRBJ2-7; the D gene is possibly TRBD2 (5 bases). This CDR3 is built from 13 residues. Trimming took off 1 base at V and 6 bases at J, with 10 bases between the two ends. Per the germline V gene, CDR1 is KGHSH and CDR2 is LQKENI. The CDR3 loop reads CASSPQPRGEQYV. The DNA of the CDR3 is TGTGCCAGCTCACCACAGCCTCGGGGCGAGCAGTACGTC.

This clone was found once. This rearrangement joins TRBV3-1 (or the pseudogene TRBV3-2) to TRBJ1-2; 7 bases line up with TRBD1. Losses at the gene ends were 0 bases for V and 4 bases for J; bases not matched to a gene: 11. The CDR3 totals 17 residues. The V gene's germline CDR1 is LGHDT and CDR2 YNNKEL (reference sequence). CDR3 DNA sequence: TGTGCCAGCAGCCAAGAAGGGACAGAATATGGGGTCTATGGCTACACCTTC. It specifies CASSQEGTEYGVYGYTF.

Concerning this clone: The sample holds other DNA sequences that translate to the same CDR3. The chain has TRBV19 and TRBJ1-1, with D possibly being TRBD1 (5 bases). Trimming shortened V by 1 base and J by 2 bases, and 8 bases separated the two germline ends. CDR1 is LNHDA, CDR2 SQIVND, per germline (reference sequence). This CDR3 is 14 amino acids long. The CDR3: CASSIGGANTEAFF. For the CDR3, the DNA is TGTGCCAGTAGTATAGGTGGGGCTAACACTGAAGCTTTCTTT.

CDR3 sequence (DNA): TGCGCCAGCAGCTCTTACAGGGCTGGGAATTCACCCCTCCACTTT. This codes for CASSSYRAGNSPLHF. The genes are TRBV5-1 and TRBJ1-6, with a weak D call TRBD1 (6 bases). The ends were cut back, 3 bases at V and 7 bases at J, with 14 bases in the middle. The CDR3 loop spans 15 amino acids. Germline CDR1 SGHRS, CDR2 YFSETQ.

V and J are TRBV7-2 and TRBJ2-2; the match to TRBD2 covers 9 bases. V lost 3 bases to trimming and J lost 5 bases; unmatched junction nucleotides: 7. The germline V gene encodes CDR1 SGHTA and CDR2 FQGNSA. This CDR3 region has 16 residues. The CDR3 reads CASSFAGGRWTGELFF. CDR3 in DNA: TGTGCCAGCAGCTTCGCGGGGGGGCGGTGGACCGGGGAGCTGTTTTTT.

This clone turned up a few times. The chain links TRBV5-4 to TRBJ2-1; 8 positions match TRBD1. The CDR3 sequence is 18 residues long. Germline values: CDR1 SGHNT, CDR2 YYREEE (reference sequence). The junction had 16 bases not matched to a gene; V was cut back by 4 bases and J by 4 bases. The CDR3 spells CASSARYTRDRRYNEQFF. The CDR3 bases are TGTGCCAGCAGCGCCAGGTATACTAGGGACAGGAGATACAATGAGCAGTTCTTC.

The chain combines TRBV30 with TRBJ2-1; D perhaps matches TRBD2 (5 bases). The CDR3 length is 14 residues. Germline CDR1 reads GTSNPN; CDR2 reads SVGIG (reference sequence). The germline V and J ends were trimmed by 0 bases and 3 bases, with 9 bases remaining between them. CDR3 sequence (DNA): TGTGCCTGGAGTGTACGGAGCGGCTACAATGAGCAGTTCTTC. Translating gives CAWSVRSGYNEQFF.

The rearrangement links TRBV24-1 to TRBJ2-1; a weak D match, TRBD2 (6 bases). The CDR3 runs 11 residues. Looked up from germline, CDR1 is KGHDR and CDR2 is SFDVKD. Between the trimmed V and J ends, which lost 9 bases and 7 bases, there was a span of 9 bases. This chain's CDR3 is CATGRGNEQFF. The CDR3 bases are TGTGCCACCGGGCGGGGTAATGAGCAGTTCTTC.

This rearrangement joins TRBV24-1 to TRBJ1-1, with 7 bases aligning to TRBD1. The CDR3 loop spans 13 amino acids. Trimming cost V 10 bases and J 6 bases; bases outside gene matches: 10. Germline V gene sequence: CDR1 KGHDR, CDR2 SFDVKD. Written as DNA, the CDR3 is TGTGCCACGGCAGGGGGGAGTCTTTCTGAAGCTTTCTTT. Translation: CATAGGSLSEAFF.

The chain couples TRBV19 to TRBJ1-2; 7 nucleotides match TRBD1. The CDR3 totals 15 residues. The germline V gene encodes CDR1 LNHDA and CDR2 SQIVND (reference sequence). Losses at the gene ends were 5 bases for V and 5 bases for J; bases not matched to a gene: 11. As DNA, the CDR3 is TGTGCCAGTAGTTCCCCCGGACAGGCGGGGTATGGCTACACCTTC. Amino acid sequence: CASSSPGQAGYGYTF.

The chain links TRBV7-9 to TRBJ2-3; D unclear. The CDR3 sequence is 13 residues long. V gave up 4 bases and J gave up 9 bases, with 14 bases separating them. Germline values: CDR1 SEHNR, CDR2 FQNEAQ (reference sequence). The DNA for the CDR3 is TGTGCCAGCAGCTCCCAGACTGTCCAAACGCAGTATTTT. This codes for CASSSQTVQTQYF.

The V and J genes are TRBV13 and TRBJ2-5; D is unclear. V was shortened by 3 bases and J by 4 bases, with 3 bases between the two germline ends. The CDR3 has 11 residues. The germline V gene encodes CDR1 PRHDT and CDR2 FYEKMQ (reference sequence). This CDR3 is CASSFRETQYF. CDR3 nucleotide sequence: TGTGCCAGCAGCTTCCGAGAGACCCAGTACTTC.

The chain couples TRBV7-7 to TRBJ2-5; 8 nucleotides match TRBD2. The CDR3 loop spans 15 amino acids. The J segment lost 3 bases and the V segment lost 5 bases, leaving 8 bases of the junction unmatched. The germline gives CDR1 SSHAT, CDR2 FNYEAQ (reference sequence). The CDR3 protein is CASSRGLDPKETQYF. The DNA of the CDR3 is TGTGCCAGCAGCAGGGGACTAGACCCCAAAGAGACCCAGTACTTC.

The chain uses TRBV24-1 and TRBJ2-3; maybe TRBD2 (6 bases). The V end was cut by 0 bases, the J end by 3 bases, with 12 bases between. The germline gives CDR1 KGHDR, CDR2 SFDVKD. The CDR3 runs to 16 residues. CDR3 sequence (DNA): TGTGCCACCAGTGATTTGCAGTTCGGGGGAACAGATACGCAGTATTTT. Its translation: CATSDLQFGGTDTQYF.

The CDR3 reads CASSLDHVQGSNYGYTF. The CDR3 DNA reads TGTGCCAGCAGCTTAGACCACGTACAGGGGTCTAACTATGGCTACACCTTC. The V gene is TRBV7-2, the J gene TRBJ1-2, with 7 bases aligning to TRBD1. This CDR3 contains 17 residues. The J segment lost 0 bases and the V segment lost 1 base, leaving 8 bases of the junction unmatched. Germline CDR1 and CDR2: SGHTA and FQGNSA.

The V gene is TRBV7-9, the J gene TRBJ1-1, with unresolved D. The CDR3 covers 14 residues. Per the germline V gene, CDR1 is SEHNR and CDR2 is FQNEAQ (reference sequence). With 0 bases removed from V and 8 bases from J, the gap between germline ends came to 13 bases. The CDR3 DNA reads TGTGCCAGCAGCTTAGCGGGGTACGGGATGGAAGCTTTCTTT. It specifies CASSLAGYGMEAFF. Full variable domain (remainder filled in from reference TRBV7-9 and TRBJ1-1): DTGVSQNPRHKITKRGQNVTFRCDPISEHNRLYWYRQTLGQGPEFLTYFQNEAQLEKSRLLSDRFSAERPKGSFSTLEIQRTEQGDSAMYLCASSLAGYGMEAFFGQGTRLTVV.

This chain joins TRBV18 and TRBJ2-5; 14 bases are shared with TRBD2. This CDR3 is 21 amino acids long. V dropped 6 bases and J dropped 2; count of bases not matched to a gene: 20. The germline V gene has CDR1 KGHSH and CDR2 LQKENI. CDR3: CASSQLPRTSGGITPQETQYF. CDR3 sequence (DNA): TGTGCCAGCTCCCAGTTACCCAGGACTAGCGGGGGGATAACCCCACAAGAGACCCAGTACTTC.

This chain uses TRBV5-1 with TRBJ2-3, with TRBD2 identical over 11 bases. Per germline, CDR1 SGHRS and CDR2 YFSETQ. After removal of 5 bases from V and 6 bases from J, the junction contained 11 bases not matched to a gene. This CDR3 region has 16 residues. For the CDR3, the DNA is TGCGCCAGCAGTTATAGCGGGGGGGCCTTAGCGGATACGCAGTATTTT. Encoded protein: CASSYSGGALADTQYF.

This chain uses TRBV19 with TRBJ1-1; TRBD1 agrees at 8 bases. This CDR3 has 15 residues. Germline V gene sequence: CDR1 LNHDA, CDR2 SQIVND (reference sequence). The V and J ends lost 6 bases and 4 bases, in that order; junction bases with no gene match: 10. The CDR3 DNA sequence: TGTGCCAGTAGCCTATTAGGACAGGGAGTCACTGAAGCTTTCTTT. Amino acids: CASSLLGQGVTEAFF. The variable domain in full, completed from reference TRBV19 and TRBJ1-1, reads DGGITQSPKYLFRKEGQNVTLSCEQNLNHDAMYWYRQDPGQGLRLIYYSQIVNDFQKGDIAEGYSVSREKKESFPLTVTSAQKNPTAFYLCASSLLGQGVTEAFFGQGTRLTVV.

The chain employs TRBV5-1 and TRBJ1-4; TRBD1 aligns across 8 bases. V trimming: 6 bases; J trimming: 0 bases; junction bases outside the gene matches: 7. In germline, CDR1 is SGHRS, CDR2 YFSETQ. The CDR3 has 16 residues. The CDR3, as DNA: TGCGCCAGCAATACAGGGGGGCCCACAACTAATGAAAAACTGTTTTTT. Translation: CASNTGGPTTNEKLFF.

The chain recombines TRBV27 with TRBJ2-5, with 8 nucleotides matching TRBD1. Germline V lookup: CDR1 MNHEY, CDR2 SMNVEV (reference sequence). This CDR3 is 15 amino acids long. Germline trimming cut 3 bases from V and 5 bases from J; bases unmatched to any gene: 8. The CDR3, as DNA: TGTGCCAGCAGTTTGGCAGGGGGCGAGAGGGAGACCCAGTACTTC. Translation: CASSLAGGERETQYF.